This T cell receptor (beta chain) was captured in a study of blood T cell repertoires in COVID-19. At the level of the study: Acute-phase and convalescent COVID-19 samples originated in the United States, Italy and Spain. Sources were T cells, B-cell-depleted T cells, or PBMCs; the material itself was cDNA or gDNA.

Cohort allocation depended upon clinical history that participants reported. TCRdb's table, derived via immunoSEQ multiplex PCR, lists solely in-frame clones and lacks some. The sample holds around 390,000 clones, approximately 87% seen once. The sequence was collected from a woman aged 45 to 65 who had recovered from COVID-19. Sample: PBMCs or T cells enriched from blood (not recorded which).

For the CDR3, the DNA is TGTGCCAGTAGTTCTCCTAGCGGGCCGGCCAAAAACATTCAGTACTTC. Its protein product is CASSSPSGPAKNIQYF. The V call is TRBV19, the J call TRBJ2-4; 8 bases fit TRBD2. Trimming took 5 bases from V and 1 from J; bases not matched to a gene: 7. The CDR3 sequence is 16 residues long. In germline, CDR1 is LNHDA, CDR2 SQIVND (reference sequence).